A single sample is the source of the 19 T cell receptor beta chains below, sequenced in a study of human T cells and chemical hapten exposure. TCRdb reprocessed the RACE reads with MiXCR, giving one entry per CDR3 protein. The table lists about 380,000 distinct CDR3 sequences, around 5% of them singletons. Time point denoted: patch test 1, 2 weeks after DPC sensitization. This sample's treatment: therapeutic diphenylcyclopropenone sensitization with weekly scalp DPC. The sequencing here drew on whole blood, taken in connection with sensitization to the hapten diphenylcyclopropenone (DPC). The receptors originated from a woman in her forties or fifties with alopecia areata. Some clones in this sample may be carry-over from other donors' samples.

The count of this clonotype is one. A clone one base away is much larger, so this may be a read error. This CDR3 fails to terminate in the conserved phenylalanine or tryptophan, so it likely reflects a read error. In nucleotides, the CDR3 is TGCGCCAGCGGGGCGGGGCCCTCCGGCTACGAGCAGTACTCC. This codes for CASGAGPSGYEQYS. The genes are TRBV5-1 and TRBJ2-7, with a tentative D call TRBD2 (6 bases). The CDR3 extends over 14 amino acids. V was trimmed by 7 bases and J by 3 bases, leaving 17 bases between them. From germline, CDR1 is SGHRS and CDR2 YFSETQ.

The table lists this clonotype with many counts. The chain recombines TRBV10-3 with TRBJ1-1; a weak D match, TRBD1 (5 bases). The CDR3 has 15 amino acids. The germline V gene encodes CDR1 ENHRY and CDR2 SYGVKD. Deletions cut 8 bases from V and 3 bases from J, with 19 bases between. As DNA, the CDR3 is TGTGCCATCTTTGACCCCGGGACCTCCGACACTGAAGCTTTCTTT. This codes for CAIFDPGTSDTEAFF.

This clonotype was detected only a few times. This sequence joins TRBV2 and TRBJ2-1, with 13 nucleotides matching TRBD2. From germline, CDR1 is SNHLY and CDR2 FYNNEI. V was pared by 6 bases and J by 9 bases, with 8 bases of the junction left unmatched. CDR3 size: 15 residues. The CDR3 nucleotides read TGTGCCAGCAGCAATAGACTAGCGGGGGGCGGTGAGCAGTTCTTC. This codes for CASSNRLAGGGEQFF. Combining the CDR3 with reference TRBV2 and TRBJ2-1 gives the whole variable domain EPEVTQTPSHQVTQMGQEVILRCVPISNHLYFYWYRQILGQKVEFLVSFYNNEISEKSEIFDDQFSVERPDGSNFTLKIRSTKLEDSAMYFCASSNRLAGGGEQFFGPGTRLTVL.

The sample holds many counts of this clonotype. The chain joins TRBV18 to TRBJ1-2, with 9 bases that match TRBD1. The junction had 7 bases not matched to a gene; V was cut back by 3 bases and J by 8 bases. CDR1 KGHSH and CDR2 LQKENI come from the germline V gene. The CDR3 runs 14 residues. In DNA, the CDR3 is TGTGCCAGCTCACCGTCCCGGGACAGGGTAGGCTACACCTTC. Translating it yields CASSPSRDRVGYTF.

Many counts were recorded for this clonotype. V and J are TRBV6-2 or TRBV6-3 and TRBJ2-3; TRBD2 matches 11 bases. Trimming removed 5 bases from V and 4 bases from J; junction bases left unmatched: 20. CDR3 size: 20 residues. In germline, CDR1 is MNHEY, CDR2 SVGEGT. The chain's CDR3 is CASSPLQGLAVFGAPDTQYF. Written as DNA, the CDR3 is TGTGCCAGCAGTCCCCTCCAGGGACTAGCGGTCTTTGGGGCGCCAGATACGCAGTATTTT.

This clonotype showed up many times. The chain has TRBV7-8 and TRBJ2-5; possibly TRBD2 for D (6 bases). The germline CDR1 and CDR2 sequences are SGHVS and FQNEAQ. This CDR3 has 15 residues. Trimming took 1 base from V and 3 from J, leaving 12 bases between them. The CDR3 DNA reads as TGTGCCAGCAGCTTAGTTGGGACTCCAGAAGAGACCCAGTACTTC. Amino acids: CASSLVGTPEETQYF.

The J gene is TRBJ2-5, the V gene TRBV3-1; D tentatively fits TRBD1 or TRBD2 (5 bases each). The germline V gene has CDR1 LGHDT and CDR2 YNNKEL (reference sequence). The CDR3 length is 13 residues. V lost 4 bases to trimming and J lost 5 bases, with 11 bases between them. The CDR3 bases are TGTGCCAGCAGCCCGGACGGGACGGAGACCCAGTACTTC. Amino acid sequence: CASSPDGTETQYF.

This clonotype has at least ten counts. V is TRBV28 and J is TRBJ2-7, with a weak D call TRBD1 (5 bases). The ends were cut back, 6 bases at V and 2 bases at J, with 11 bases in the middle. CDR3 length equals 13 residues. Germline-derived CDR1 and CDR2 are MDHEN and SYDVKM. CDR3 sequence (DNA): TGTGCCAGCAGCCCCGACAGTGCCTACGAGCAGTACTTC. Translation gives CASSPDSAYEQYF. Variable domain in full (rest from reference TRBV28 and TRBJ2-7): DVKVTQSSRYLVKRTGEKVFLECVQDMDHENMFWYRQDPGLGLRLIYFSYDVKMKEKGDIPEGYSVSREKKERFSLILESASTNQTSMYLCASSPDSAYEQYFGPGTRLTVT.

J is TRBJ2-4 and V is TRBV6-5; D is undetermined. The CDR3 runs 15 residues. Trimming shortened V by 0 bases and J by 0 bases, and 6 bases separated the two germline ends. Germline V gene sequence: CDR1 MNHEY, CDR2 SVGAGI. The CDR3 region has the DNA TGTGCCAGCAGTTACTCCCAGGTAGCCAAAAACATTCAGTACTTC. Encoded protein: CASSYSQVAKNIQYF.

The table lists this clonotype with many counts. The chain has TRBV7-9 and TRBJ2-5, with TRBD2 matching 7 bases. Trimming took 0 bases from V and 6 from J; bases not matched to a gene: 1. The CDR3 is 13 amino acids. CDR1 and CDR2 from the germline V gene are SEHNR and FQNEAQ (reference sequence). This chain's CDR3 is CASSLAGGKTQYF. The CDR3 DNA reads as TGTGCCAGCAGCTTAGCGGGAGGGAAGACCCAGTACTTC.

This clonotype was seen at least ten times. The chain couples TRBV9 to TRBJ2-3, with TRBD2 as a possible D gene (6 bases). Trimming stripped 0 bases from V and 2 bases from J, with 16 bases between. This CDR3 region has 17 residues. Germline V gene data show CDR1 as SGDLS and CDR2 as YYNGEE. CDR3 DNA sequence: TGTGCCAGCAGCGTAGTTGAGCGGGCCCCACACACAGATACGCAGTATTTT. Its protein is CASSVVERAPHTDTQYF.

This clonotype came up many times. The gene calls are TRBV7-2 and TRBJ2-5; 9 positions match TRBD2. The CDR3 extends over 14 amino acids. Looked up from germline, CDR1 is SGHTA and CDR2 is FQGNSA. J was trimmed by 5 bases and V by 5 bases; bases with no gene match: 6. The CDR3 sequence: CASSRGLAIETQYF. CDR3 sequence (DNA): TGTGCCAGCAGCCGTGGACTAGCGATCGAGACCCAGTACTTC.

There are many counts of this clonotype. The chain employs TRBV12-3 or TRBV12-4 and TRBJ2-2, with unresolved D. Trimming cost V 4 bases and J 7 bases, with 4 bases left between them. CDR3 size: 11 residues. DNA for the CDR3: TGTGCCAGCAGTTCTCGCGGGGAGCTGTTTTTT. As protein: CASSSRGELFF.

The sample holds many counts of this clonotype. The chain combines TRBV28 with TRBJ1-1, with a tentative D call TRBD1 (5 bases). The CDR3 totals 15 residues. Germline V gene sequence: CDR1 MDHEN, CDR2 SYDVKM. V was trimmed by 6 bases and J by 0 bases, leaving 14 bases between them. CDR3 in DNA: TGTGCCAGCAGCCTAACAGGCACGATGAACACTGAAGCTTTCTTT. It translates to CASSLTGTMNTEAFF.

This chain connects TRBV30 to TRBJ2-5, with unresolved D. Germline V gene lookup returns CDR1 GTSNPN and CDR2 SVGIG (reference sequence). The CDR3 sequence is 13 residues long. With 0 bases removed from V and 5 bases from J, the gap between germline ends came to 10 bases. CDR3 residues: CAWSVVYSETQYF. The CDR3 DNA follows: TGTGCCTGGAGTGTAGTCTATTCGGAGACCCAGTACTTC.

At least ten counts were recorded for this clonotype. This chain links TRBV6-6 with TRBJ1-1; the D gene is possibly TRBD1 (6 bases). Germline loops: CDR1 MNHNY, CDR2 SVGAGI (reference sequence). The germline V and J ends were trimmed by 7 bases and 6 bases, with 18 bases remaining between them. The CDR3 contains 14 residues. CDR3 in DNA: TGTGCCAGCATTACAGGGTCCGGTGGTTCTGAAGCTTTCTTT. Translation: CASITGSGGSEAFF.

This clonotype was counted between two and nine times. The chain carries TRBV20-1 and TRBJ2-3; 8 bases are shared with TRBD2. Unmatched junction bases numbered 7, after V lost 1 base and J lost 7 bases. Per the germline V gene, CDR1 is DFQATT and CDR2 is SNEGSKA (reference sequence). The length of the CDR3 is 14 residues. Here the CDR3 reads CSARGEREPYTQYF. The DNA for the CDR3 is TGCAGTGCTAGAGGGGAGCGGGAGCCTTATACGCAGTATTTT.

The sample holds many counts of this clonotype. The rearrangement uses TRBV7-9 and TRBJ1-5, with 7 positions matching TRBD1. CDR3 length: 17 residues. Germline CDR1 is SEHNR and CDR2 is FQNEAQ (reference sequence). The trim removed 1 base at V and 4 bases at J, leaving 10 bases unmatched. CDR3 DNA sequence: TGTGCCAGCAGCTTAGGAGGGGGCAGGGCAAGTAATCAGCCCCAGCATTTT. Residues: CASSLGGGRASNQPQHF.

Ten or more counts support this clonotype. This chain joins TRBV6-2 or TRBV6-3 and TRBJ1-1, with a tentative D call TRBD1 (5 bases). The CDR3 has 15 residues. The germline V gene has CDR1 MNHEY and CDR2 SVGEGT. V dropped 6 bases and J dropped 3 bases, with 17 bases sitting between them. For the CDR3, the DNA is TGTGCCAGCAGCCGCGGGGGAGCGGCTGACACTGAAGCTTTCTTT. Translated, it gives CASSRGGAADTEAFF.